Given below is one TCR beta chain in context. The sample carries other DNA sequences with the same CDR3. How the authors handled the data: By means of reference gene primer amplification, nucleated cell counts were estimated. TCRdb keeps only in-frame clones here, not all; method: immunoSEQ multiplex PCR. The V and J calls and clone size were taken over from that table, and D and trimming were inferred from the DNA. The data show 120,000 to 150,000 clones, with 80% to 90% seen just once and approximately 40% held by the top ten. The data belong to a study of blood T cell repertoires in COVID-19. Turning to the study itself: Samples of COVID-19 (acute and convalescent) were obtained from the United States, Italy and Spain. From T cells, B-cell-depleted T cells, or PBMCs came the material, which was cDNA or gDNA.

From germline, CDR1 is SGHTS and CDR2 YDEGEE. CDR3 length equals 14 residues. V trimming: 0 bases; J trimming: 4 bases; junction bases outside the gene matches: 4. Sequencing was done on a sample of peripheral blood. The TCR sequence derives from a human donor in a cohort sampled during active COVID-19. This chain uses TRBV5-8 with TRBJ2-7; 7 bases match TRBD1. The CDR3 sequence is CASSLGQGLYEQYF. The CDR3 nucleotides are TGTGCCAGCAGCTTGGGACAGGGTCTATACGAGCAGTACTTC.